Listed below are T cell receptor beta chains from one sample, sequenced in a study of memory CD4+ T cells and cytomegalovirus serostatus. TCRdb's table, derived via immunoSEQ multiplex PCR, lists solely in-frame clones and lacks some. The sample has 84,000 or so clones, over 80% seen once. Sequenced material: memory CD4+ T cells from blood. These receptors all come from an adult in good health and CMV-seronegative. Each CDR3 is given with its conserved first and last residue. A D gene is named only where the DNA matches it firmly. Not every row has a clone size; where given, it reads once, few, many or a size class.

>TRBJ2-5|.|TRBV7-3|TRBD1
TGTGCCAGCAGCCCCTCCCGGGGGTGGACAGGGTACCAAGAGACCCAGTACTTC
CASSPSRGWTGYQETQYF
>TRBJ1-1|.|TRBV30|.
TGTGCCTGGAGGAGGGGAAGAACTGAAGCTTTCTTT
CAWRRGRTEAFF
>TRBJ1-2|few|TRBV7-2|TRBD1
TGTGCCAGCAGCTCCTCGGGAGACAGGGCGGCTGGCTACACCTTC
CASSSSGDRAAGYTF
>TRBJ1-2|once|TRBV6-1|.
TGTGCCAGCAGTGAACGAGGTAATGGCTACACCTTC
CASSERGNGYTF
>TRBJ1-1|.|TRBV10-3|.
TGTGCCATCAGTGAGTCAGGGGGCACTGAAGCTTTCTTT
CAISESGGTEAFF
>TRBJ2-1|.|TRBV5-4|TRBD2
TGTGCCAGCAGCCTAGCGCTCGGACTAGCGGCCTACAATGAGCAGTTCTTC
CASSLALGLAAYNEQFF
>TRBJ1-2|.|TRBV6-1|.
TGTGCCAGCAGTGACGGGGAAACTAACTATGGCTACACCTTC
CASSDGETNYGYTF
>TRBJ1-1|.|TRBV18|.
TGTGCCAGCTCCTACTCTGGGGTCGGGAACACTGAAGCTTTCTTT
CASSYSGVGNTEAFF
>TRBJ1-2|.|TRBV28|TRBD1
TGTGCCAGCAGTCCCACCACTCCTCGGGGACAGGGCTGGGGCTACACCTTC
CASSPTTPRGQGWGYTF
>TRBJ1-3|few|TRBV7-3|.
TGTGCCAGCAGCTTAATCGGGTCTGGAAACACCATATATTTT
CASSLIGSGNTIYF
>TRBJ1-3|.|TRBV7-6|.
TGTGCCAGCAGCTTAGGTTCCAGCTCTGGAAACACCATATATTTT
CASSLGSSSGNTIYF
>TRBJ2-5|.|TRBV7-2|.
TGTGCCAGCAGCCCGGCCCCGAAGGGCTTCCAGTACTTC
CASSPAPKGFQYF
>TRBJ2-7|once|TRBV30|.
TGTGCCTGGAGTAAGGGGGGCTACGAGCAGTACTTC
CAWSKGGYEQYF
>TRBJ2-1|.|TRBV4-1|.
TGCGCCAGCAGCCAAGATCGAGGGCTCCGCTCCTACAATGAGCAGTTCTTC
CASSQDRGLRSYNEQFF
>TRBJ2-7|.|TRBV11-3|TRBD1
TGTGCCAGCAGCAGGGGGCGCAACGAGCAGTACTTC
CASSRGRNEQYF
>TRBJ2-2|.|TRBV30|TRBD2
TGTGCCTGGAGCGGGGGGGCGCACACCGGGGAGCTGTTTTTT
CAWSGGAHTGELFF